This T cell receptor beta chain is from a study of shared clonotypes between healthy human individuals. Study-wide findings and caveats: Generally, naive subsets came out with larger estimated richness than memory subsets. Non-shared clonotypes showed lower generation probabilities than clonotypes common to all four donors. Tissue TCR repertoires likely differ from these blood-only repertoires.

To note about this clone: What it binds is not known.

TCRdb keeps only in-frame clones here, not all; method: immunoSEQ multiplex PCR. The sample contains approximately 1,500,000 clones, 95% to 99% of which appear only once. Healthy HIV-negative adults with no recent acute infections or vaccinations were recruited as donors. The CDR3 extends over 21 amino acids. Germline values: CDR1 SGHRS, CDR2 YFSETQ. Losses at the gene ends were 0 bases for V and 0 bases for J; bases not matched to a gene: 13. The rearrangement uses TRBV5-1 and TRBJ2-1, with 12 bases fitting TRBD2. This TCR came from a man aged 25-40 years in good health. Sequencing used naive CD4+ T cells sorted from blood. Stated subset: CD45RA+ positively selected. CDR3 DNA: TGCGCCAGCAGCTTGGAGGCTAAGATTGGGACTAGCGGGTCCTCCTACAATGAGCAGTTCTTC. This sequence encodes CASSLEAKIGTSGSSYNEQFF.